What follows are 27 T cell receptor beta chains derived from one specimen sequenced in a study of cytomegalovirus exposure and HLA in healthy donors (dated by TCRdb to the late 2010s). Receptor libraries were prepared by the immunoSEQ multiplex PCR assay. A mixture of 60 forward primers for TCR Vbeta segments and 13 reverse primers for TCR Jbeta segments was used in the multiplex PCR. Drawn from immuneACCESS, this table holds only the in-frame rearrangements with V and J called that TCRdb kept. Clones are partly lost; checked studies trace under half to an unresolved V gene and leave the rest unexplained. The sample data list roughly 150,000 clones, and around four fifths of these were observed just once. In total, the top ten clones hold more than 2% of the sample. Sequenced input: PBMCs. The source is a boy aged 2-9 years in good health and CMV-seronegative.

CDR3: CASSIEGGAKNIQYF. Written as DNA, the CDR3 is TGTGCCAGTAGTATAGAGGGGGGAGCCAAAAACATTCAGTACTTC. The gene calls are TRBV19 and TRBJ2-4, with a tentative D call TRBD2 (6 bases). The CDR3 covers 15 residues. Germline V gives CDR1 LNHDA, CDR2 SQIVND (reference sequence). With 0 bases removed from V and 0 bases from J, the gap between germline ends came to 6 bases.

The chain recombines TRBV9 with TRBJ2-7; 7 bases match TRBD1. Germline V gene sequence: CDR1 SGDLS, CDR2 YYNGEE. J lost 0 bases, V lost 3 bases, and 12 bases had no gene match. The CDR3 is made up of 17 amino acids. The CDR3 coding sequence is TGTGCCAGCAGCGAACCCCCTGGGACAGAGTTCTCCTACGAGCAGTACTTC. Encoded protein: CASSEPPGTEFSYEQYF. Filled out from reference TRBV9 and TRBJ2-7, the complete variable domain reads DSGVTQTPKHLITATGQRVTLRCSPRSGDLSVYWYQQSLDQGLQFLIQYYNGEERAKGNILERFSAQQFPDLHSELNLSSLELGDSALYFCASSEPPGTEFSYEQYFGPGTRLTVT.

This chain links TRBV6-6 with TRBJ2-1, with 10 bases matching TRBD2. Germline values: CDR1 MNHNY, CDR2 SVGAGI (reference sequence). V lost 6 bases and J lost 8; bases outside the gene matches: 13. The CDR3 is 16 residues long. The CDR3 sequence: CASRRPSAGGPDEQFF. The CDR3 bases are TGTGCCAGCAGAAGGCCCTCAGCGGGAGGGCCGGATGAGCAGTTCTTC.

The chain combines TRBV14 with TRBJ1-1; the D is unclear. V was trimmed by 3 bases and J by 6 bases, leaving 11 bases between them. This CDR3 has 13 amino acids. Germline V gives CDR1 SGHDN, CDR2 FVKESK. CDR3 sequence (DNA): TGTGCCAGCAGCCAGGTTCGAGGTGCTGAAGCTTTCTTT. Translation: CASSQVRGAEAFF.

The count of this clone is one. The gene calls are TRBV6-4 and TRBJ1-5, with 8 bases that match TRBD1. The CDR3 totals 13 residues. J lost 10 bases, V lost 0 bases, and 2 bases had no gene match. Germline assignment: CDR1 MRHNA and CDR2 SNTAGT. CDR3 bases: TGTGCCAGCAGTGACTCCGGACAGGGTCCCCAGCATTTT. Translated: CASSDSGQGPQHF.

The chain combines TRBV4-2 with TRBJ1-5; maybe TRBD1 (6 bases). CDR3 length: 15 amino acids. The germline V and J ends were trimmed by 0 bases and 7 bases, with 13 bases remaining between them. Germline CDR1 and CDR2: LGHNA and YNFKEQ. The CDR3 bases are TGTGCCAGCAGCCAAGACGGGGGGCAAGGACAGCCCCAGCATTTT. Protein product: CASSQDGGQGQPQHF.

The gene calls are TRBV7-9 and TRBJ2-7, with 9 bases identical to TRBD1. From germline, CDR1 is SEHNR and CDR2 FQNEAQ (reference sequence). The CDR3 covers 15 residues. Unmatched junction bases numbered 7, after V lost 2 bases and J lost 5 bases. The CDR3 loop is CASSLFGTGFDEQYF. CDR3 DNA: TGTGCCAGCAGCTTATTCGGGACAGGGTTCGACGAGCAGTACTTC.

In nucleotides, the CDR3 is TGTGCCAGCAGCTTGGGGGGAAAGACTGAAGCTTTCTTT. This gives the protein CASSLGGKTEAFF. The chain carries TRBV7-6 and TRBJ1-1, with D tentatively TRBD1 (5 bases). The CDR3 sequence is 13 residues long. The V end was cut by 3 bases, the J end by 5 bases, with 10 bases between. Per germline, CDR1 SGHVS and CDR2 FNYEAQ.

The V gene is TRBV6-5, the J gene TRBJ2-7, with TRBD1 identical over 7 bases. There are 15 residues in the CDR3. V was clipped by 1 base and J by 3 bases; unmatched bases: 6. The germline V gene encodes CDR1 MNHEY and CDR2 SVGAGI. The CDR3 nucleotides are TGTGCCAGCAGTTACTACAGGGGACCTCACTACGAGCAGTACTTC. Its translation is CASSYYRGPHYEQYF.

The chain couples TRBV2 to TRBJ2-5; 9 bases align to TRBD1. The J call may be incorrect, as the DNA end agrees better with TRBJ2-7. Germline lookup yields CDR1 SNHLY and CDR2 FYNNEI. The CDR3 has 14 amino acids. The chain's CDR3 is CASSGTGNPHEQYF. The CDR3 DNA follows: TGTGCCAGCAGCGGGACAGGGAATCCCCACGAGCAGTACTTC.

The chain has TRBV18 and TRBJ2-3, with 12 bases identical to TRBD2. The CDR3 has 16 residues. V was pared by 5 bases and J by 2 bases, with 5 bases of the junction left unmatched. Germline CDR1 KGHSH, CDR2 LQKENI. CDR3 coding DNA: TGTGCCAGCTCATCAAGACTAGCGGGAGACACAGATACGCAGTATTTT. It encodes CASSSRLAGDTDTQYF.

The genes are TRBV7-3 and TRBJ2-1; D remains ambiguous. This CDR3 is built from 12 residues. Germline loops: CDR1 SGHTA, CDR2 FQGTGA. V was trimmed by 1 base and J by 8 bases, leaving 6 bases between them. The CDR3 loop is CASSLNRDEQFF. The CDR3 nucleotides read TGTGCCAGCAGCTTAAATCGCGATGAGCAGTTCTTC.

The CDR3 loop is CASSPSGGGQAGANVLTF. For the CDR3, the DNA is TGTGCCAGCAGTCCCTCCGGGGGGGGGCAGGCTGGGGCCAACGTCCTGACTTTC. The gene calls are TRBV27 and TRBJ2-6; 8 nucleotides agree with TRBD2. The CDR3 totals 18 residues. Germline values: CDR1 MNHEY, CDR2 SMNVEV (reference sequence). With 5 bases clipped from V and 2 bases from J, the junction kept 11 bases outside the gene matches.

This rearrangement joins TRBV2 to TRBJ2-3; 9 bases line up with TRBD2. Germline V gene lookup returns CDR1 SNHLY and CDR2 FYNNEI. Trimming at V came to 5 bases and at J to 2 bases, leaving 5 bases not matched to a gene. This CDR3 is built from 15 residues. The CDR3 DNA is TGTGCCAGCAGTCTAGCGGGGCGGTACACAGATACGCAGTATTTT. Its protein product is CASSLAGRYTDTQYF.

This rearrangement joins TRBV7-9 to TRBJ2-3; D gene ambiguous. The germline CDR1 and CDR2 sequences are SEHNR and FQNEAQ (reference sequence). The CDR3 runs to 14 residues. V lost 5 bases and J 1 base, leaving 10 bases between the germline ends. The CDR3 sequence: CASSRDIRTDTQYF. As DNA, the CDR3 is TGTGCCAGCAGCCGTGACATCCGCACAGATACGCAGTATTTT.

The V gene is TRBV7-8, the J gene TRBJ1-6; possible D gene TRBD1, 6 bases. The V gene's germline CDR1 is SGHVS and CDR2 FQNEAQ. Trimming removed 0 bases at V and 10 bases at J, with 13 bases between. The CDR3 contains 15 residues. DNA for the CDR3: TGTGCCAGCAGCTTAGCGCCCCAGGGGCGATCACCCCTCCACTTT. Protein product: CASSLAPQGRSPLHF. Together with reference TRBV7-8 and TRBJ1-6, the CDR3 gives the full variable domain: GAGVSQSPRYKVAKRGQDVALRCDPISGHVSLFWYQQALGQGPEFLTYFQNEAQLDKSGLPSDRFFAERPEGSVSTLKIQRTQQEDSAVYLCASSLAPQGRSPLHFGNGTRLTVT.

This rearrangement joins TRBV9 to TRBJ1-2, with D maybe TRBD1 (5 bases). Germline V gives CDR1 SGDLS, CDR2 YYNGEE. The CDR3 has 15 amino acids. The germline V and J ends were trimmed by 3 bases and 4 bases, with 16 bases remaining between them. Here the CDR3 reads CASSAYLRGSYGYTF. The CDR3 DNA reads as TGTGCCAGCAGCGCCTACCTCCGGGGGTCCTATGGCTACACCTTC.

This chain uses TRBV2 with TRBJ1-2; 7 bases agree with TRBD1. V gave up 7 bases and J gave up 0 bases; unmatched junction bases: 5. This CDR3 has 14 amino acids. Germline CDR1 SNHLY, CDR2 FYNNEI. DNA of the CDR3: TGTGCCAGCACCTCGACAGGGACTAACTATGGCTACACCTTC. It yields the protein CASTSTGTNYGYTF. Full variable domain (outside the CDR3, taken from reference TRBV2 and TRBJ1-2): EPEVTQTPSHQVTQMGQEVILRCVPISNHLYFYWYRQILGQKVEFLVSFYNNEISEKSEIFDDQFSVERPDGSNFTLKIRSTKLEDSAMYFCASTSTGTNYGYTFGSGTRLTVV.

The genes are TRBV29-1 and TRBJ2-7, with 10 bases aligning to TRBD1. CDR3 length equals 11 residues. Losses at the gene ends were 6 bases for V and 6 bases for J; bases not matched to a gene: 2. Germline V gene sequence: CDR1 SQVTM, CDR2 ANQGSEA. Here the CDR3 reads CSVGTGAEQYF. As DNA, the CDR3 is TGCAGCGTCGGGACAGGGGCCGAGCAGTACTTC.

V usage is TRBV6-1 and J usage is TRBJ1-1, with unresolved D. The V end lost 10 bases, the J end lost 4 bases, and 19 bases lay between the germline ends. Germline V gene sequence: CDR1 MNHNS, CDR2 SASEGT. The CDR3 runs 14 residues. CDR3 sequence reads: CATSKKGGSTEAFF. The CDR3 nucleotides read TGTGCCACCTCGAAGAAAGGAGGTAGCACTGAAGCTTTCTTT.

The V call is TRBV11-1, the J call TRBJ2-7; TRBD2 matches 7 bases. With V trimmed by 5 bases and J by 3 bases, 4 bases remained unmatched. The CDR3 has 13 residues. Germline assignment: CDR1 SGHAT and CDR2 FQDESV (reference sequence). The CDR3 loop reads CASSRGEGYEQYF. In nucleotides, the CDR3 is TGTGCCAGCAGCCGGGGGGAGGGCTACGAGCAGTACTTC.

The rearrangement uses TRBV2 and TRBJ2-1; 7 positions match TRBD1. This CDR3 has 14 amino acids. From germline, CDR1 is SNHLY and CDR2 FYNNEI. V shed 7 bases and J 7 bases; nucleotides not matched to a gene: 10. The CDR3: CASIRGRTLNEQFF. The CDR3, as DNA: TGTGCCAGCATTAGGGGGCGAACTCTTAATGAGCAGTTCTTC. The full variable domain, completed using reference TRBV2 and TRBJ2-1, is EPEVTQTPSHQVTQMGQEVILRCVPISNHLYFYWYRQILGQKVEFLVSFYNNEISEKSEIFDDQFSVERPDGSNFTLKIRSTKLEDSAMYFCASIRGRTLNEQFFGPGTRLTVL.

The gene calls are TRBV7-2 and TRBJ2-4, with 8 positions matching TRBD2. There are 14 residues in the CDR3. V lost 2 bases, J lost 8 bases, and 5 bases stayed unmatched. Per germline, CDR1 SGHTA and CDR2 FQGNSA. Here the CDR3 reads CASSLKPGRDIQYF. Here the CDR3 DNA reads TGTGCCAGCAGCTTAAAACCCGGGAGGGACATTCAGTACTTC.

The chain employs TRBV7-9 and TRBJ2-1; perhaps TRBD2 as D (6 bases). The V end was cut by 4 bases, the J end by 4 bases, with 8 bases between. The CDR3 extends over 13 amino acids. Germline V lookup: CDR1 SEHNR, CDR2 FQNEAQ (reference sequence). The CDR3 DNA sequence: TGTGCCAGCAGCTCGGGAGCGTACAATGAGCAGTTCTTC. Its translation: CASSSGAYNEQFF.

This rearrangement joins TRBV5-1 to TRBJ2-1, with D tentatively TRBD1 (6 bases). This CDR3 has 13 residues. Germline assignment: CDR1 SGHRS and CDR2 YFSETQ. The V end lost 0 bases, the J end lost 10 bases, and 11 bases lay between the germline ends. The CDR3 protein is CASSLAGTGEQFF. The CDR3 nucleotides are TGCGCCAGCAGCTTGGCCGGTACAGGGGAGCAGTTCTTC.

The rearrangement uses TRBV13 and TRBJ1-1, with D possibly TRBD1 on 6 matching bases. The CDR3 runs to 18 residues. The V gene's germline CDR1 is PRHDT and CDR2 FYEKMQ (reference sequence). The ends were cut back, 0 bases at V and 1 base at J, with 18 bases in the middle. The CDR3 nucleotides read TGTGCCAGCAGCTTAGGAGGGGGGGCAGGTAGGGGGAACACTGAAGCTTTCTTT. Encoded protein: CASSLGGGAGRGNTEAFF.

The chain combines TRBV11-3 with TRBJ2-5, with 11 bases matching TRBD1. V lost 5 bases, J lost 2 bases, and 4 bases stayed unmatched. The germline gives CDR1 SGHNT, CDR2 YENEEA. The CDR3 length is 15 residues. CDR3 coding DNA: TGTGCCAGCAGCACCCGGGACAGGGGGCAAGAGACCCAGTACTTC. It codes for CASSTRDRGQETQYF.